Each of the 32 T cell receptor beta chains below was sequenced from the same sample in a study of blood T cells in healthy people across ages. Primers used in a second PCR of roughly 7 to 11 cycles were a sample-barcoded 5' primer and a J-beta primer mix. Each CDR3 protein gets one entry after TCRdb re-called the 5' RACE reads with MiXCR. The sample includes 800,000 to 950,000 distinct CDR3 sequences, 30% to 45% seen only once; the top ten take 13%. Specimen: blood. These receptors all come from a man aged 18-30 years in good health.

In its sample, this clonotype was seen a few times. The chain links TRBV6-5 to TRBJ2-1, with D uncertain. Germline lookup yields CDR1 MNHEY and CDR2 SVGAGI. V was pared by 8 bases and J by 0 bases, with 11 bases between. This CDR3 has 14 amino acids. The CDR3 sequence: CASRSESSYNEQFF. The DNA for the CDR3 is TGTGCCAGCCGGTCAGAGAGCTCCTACAATGAGCAGTTCTTC.

Comment on this clonotype: Being one base from a much bigger clone, this may be a read error. The rearrangement uses TRBV6-5 and TRBJ2-1; D is unresolved. This CDR3 comprises 16 residues. V lost 6 bases, J lost 2 bases, and 17 bases lay in between. Germline CDR1 reads MNHEY; CDR2 reads SVGAGI. The CDR3 DNA follows: TGTGCCAGCAGCCCCGGACCGACCAGCCCCTACAATGAGCAGTTCTTC. The encoded protein is CASSPGPTSPYNEQFF.

A note on this clonotype: This could be a read error, since a much larger clone is one nucleotide away. V is TRBV15 and J is TRBJ1-5; D is uncertain. The CDR3 is made up of 14 amino acids. CDR1 is LNHNV and CDR2 is YYDKDF in the germline V gene (reference sequence). The CDR3 coding sequence is TGTGTCACCAGCAGAGATACTGGACGACAGCCCCAGCATTTT. It specifies CVTSRDTGRQPQHF. The entire variable domain, with the rest obtained from reference TRBV15 and TRBJ1-5, is as follows: DAMVIQNPRYQVTQFGKPVTLSCSQTLNHNVMYWYQQKSSQAPKLLFHYYDKDFNNEADTPDNFQSRRPNTSFCFLDIRSPGLGDTAMYLCVTSRDTGRQPQHFGDGTRLSIL.

DNA of the CDR3: TGTGCCACCAGTGACGGCTTCCAAGAGACCCAGTACTTC. Amino acids: CATSDGFQETQYF. The J gene is TRBJ2-5, the V gene TRBV24-1; D call uncertain. Trimming left V 4 bases short and J 1 base short, with 6 bases between. Germline V gene data show CDR1 as KGHDR and CDR2 as SFDVKD. The CDR3 is 13 residues long.

This clonotype came up once. CDR3: CASSDGTDTGELFF. CDR3 DNA sequence: TGCGCCAGCAGTGACGGGACGGACACCGGGGAGCTGTTTTTT. The chain carries TRBV10-2 and TRBJ2-2, with D tentatively TRBD1 or TRBD2 (5 bases each). Trimming took off 3 bases at V and 3 bases at J, with 8 bases between the two ends. The CDR3 has 14 amino acids. Germline V lookup: CDR1 WSHSY, CDR2 SAAADI.

The V and J genes are TRBV2 and TRBJ1-2; D is ambiguous. V lost 6 bases and J lost 0, with 11 bases in between. Germline values: CDR1 SNHLY, CDR2 FYNNEI. The CDR3 contains 14 residues. The CDR3 DNA reads TGTGCCAGCAGGGAGAGCGGAGCTAACTATGGCTACACCTTC. Amino acid sequence: CASRESGANYGYTF.

Details on this clonotype: Mismatch with germline at one junction end may stem from a read error. V usage is TRBV24-1 and J usage is TRBJ2-3, with 12 bases matching TRBD2. The length of the CDR3 is 18 residues. Germline CDR1 is KGHDR and CDR2 is SFDVKD. DNA of the CDR3: TGTGCCACCAGTGATCGGGCTAGCGGGGGGGCCGTGACAGGTACGCAGTATTTT. Translated, it gives CATSDRASGGAVTGTQYF.

This clonotype was seen at least ten times. The genes are TRBV7-2 and TRBJ2-3, with D possibly TRBD2 on 6 matching bases. Trimming took 5 bases from V and 2 from J, leaving 11 bases between them. CDR1 and CDR2 from the germline V gene are SGHTA and FQGNSA. This CDR3 spans 14 amino acids. The CDR3 DNA is TGTGCCAGCAGCCCGGGACTCAACACAGATACGCAGTATTTT. Its protein product is CASSPGLNTDTQYF.

This clonotype showed up just a few times. The chain combines TRBV7-9 with TRBJ1-5; no reliable D call. Germline values: CDR1 SEHNR, CDR2 FQNEAQ (reference sequence). The CDR3 has 16 amino acids. Trimming pared 1 base from V and 4 bases from J, leaving 14 bases between. The CDR3 nucleotides read TGTGCCAGCAGCTTAGGGCCAAGGTCAGCGAATCAGCCCCAGCATTTT. Protein product: CASSLGPRSANQPQHF. Full variable domain (rest looked up from reference TRBV7-9 and TRBJ1-5): DTGVSQNPRHKITKRGQNVTFRCDPISEHNRLYWYRQTLGQGPEFLTYFQNEAQLEKSRLLSDRFSAERPKGSFSTLEIQRTEQGDSAMYLCASSLGPRSANQPQHFGDGTRLSIL.

The chain employs TRBV20-1 and TRBJ1-6, with D possibly being TRBD1 (6 bases). The germline CDR1 and CDR2 sequences are DFQATT and SNEGSKA (reference sequence). V gave up 3 bases and J gave up 8 bases, with 14 bases separating them. This CDR3 spans 14 amino acids. CDR3 DNA sequence: TGCAGTGCTAGCGGGGGCATCGTCGATTCACCCCTCCACTTT. It yields the protein CSASGGIVDSPLHF.

As to this clonotype: A read error may be the cause here, since a much bigger clone is one base away. The chain combines TRBV6-5 with TRBJ2-1; weak D call: TRBD2 (6 bases). CDR3 length: 15 residues. The germline V gene has CDR1 MNHEY and CDR2 SVGAGI. V lost 2 bases, J lost 0 bases, and 8 bases lay in between. CDR3: CASSYAGSSYNEQFF. The CDR3, as DNA: TGTGCCAGCAGTTACGCCGGGAGCTCCTACAATGAGCAGTTCTTC.

The table lists this clonotype with a few counts. The chain uses TRBV5-1 and TRBJ2-3; D is tentatively TRBD1 or TRBD2 (5 bases each). With 5 bases removed from V and 4 bases from J, the gap between germline ends came to 14 bases. CDR1 is SGHRS and CDR2 is YFSETQ in the germline V gene. The CDR3 is 14 amino acids. The CDR3 here is CASRPGRMPDTQYF. The CDR3 coding sequence is TGCGCCAGCAGGCCAGGGAGAATGCCAGATACGCAGTATTTT.

This clonotype was picked up many times. The gene calls are TRBV6-5 and TRBJ2-7; possibly TRBD1 or TRBD2 for D (5 bases each). This CDR3 is 14 amino acids long. From germline, CDR1 is MNHEY and CDR2 SVGAGI. The ends were cut back, 6 bases at V and 3 bases at J, with 15 bases in the middle. The CDR3 sequence: CASSYSWGNYEQYF. Written as DNA, the CDR3 is TGTGCCAGCAGCTATAGCTGGGGGAACTACGAGCAGTACTTC.

This clonotype came up a few times. The rearrangement links TRBV5-6 to TRBJ2-3; 7 bases are a match to TRBD1. Germline CDR1 and CDR2: SGHDT and YYEEEE. This CDR3 comprises 15 residues. After removal of 3 bases from V and 4 bases from J, the junction contained 8 bases not matched to a gene. The CDR3 is CASSSRGRGSDTQYF. CDR3 coding DNA: TGTGCCAGCAGCTCGAGGGGCAGGGGGTCAGATACGCAGTATTTT.

This clonotype appeared a few times. This rearrangement joins TRBV29-1 to TRBJ2-5, with 7 bases identical to TRBD1. The CDR3 has 12 amino acids. CDR1 and CDR2 (germline): SQVTM, ANQGSEA. The trim removed 6 bases at V and 2 bases at J, leaving 3 bases unmatched. In DNA form, the CDR3 reads TGCAGCGTGGTGGGACAGCAAGAGACCCAGTACTTC. Amino acid sequence: CSVVGQQETQYF.

This rearrangement joins TRBV29-1 to TRBJ2-7; D may be TRBD1 (5 bases). The CDR3 totals 12 residues. V gave up 5 bases and J gave up 2 bases, with 10 bases separating them. Germline V gives CDR1 SQVTM, CDR2 ANQGSEA. CDR3 amino acids: CSVQGTTYEQYF. The CDR3 DNA follows: TGCAGCGTTCAGGGAACGACCTACGAGCAGTACTTC.

The chain uses TRBV20-1 and TRBJ1-4; a weak D match, TRBD1 (5 bases). The CDR3 length is 16 residues. Germline-derived CDR1 and CDR2 are DFQATT and SNEGSKA (reference sequence). V was pared by 6 bases and J by 0 bases, with 17 bases between. This CDR3 reads CSAPREGITTNEKLFF. CDR3 in DNA: TGCAGTGCCCCTAGGGAGGGGATAACAACTAATGAAAAACTGTTTTTT.

At least ten counts were recorded for this clonotype. The CDR3 coding sequence is TGCGCCAGCAGCTCCCAAAGCGGGGTTGAGCAGTTCTTC. Its translation: CASSSQSGVEQFF. V and J are TRBV5-1 and TRBJ2-1; TRBD2 agrees at 7 bases. Trimming cost V 3 bases and J 9 bases; bases outside gene matches: 6. Germline assignment: CDR1 SGHRS and CDR2 YFSETQ. This CDR3 has 13 residues.

The chain joins TRBV5-1 to TRBJ1-2; the D gene is possibly TRBD1 (6 bases). Germline V gene lookup returns CDR1 SGHRS and CDR2 YFSETQ. There are 13 residues in the CDR3. V was clipped by 5 bases and J by 10 bases, with 18 bases between them. CDR3 in amino acids: CASSLGTIGAYTF. For the CDR3, the DNA is TGCGCCAGCAGTCTTGGGACAATTGGGGCCTACACCTTC.

V gene TRBV20-1 combines with J gene TRBJ2-5; the match to TRBD1 covers 10 bases. The assigned J gene may be wrong: the sequence end matches TRBJ2-7 better. Germline CDR1 DFQATT, CDR2 SNEGSKA (reference sequence). The CDR3 consists of 13 residues. The CDR3 DNA reads as TGCAGTGCTGAGGACAGGGGGATGTGCGAGCAGTACTTC. It specifies CSAEDRGMCEQYF.

Concerning this clonotype: At one boundary the junction diverges from the germline segment, which might be a read error. The chain carries TRBV18 and TRBJ2-1, with 12 bases matching TRBD2. The CDR3 is 14 amino acids. Germline loops: CDR1 KGHSH, CDR2 LQKENI. This CDR3 is CAGSPGLAGQEQFF. CDR3 in DNA: TGTGCCGGCTCACCGGGACTAGCGGGTCAGGAGCAGTTCTTC.

Points on this clonotype: This clone may be a read error of a much larger clone one base away. The chain couples TRBV12-3 or TRBV12-4 to TRBJ2-7; perhaps TRBD2 as D (6 bases). The CDR3 has 12 residues. V dropped 1 base and J dropped 10 bases, with 11 bases sitting between them. CDR3: CASSLGWEAQYF. The CDR3 DNA reads as TGTGCCAGCAGTTTAGGTTGGGAGGCCCAGTACTTC.

There are a few counts of this clonotype. The chain is built from TRBV2 and TRBJ1-1, with 8 positions matching TRBD1. This CDR3 comprises 14 residues. Unmatched junction bases numbered 7, after V lost 7 bases and J lost 3 bases. CDR1 is SNHLY and CDR2 is FYNNEI in the germline V gene. The CDR3 is CASTQDRVDTEAFF. The DNA of the CDR3 is TGTGCCAGCACCCAGGACAGGGTGGACACTGAAGCTTTCTTT.

The chain carries TRBV6-5 and TRBJ2-2, with TRBD2 as a possible D gene (5 bases). The V gene's germline CDR1 is MNHEY and CDR2 SVGAGI. Deletions cut 4 bases from V and 3 bases from J, with 15 bases between. CDR3 size: 16 residues. Here the CDR3 reads CASSSPRLAYTGELFF. CDR3 nucleotide sequence: TGTGCCAGCAGTTCTCCCCGCCTAGCATACACCGGGGAGCTGTTTTTT.

This clonotype was seen ten or more times. The chain combines TRBV20-1 with TRBJ2-7; no definite D call. In germline, CDR1 is DFQATT, CDR2 SNEGSKA (reference sequence). The CDR3 is made up of 13 amino acids. With 0 bases removed from V and 3 bases from J, the gap between germline ends came to 9 bases. This CDR3 reads CSARDSEYYEQYF. Written as DNA, the CDR3 is TGCAGTGCTAGAGACAGCGAATACTACGAGCAGTACTTC.

This clonotype has more than one count but fewer than ten. V usage is TRBV12-3 or TRBV12-4 and J usage is TRBJ1-1, with a possible D match to TRBD1 (6 bases). The length of the CDR3 is 14 residues. V gave up 6 bases and J gave up 1 base, with 12 bases separating them. The CDR3 region is CASRPGHRNTEAFF. CDR3 DNA sequence: TGTGCCAGCAGACCGGGACATCGGAACACTGAAGCTTTCTTT.

This sequence joins TRBV7-2 and TRBJ1-6; TRBD1 might be the D (5 bases). This CDR3 is built from 16 residues. V was pared by 1 base and J by 7 bases, with 14 bases between. In germline, CDR1 is SGHTA, CDR2 FQGNSA. CDR3 loop: CASSLDGPRVNSPLHF. DNA for the CDR3: TGTGCCAGCAGCTTAGATGGCCCCAGGGTAAATTCACCCCTCCACTTT.

J is TRBJ2-3 and V is TRBV7-8; 8 positions match TRBD2. After removal of 3 bases from V and 0 bases from J, the junction contained 5 bases not matched to a gene. Germline loops: CDR1 SGHVS, CDR2 FQNEAQ. CDR3 length: 16 amino acids. The CDR3 DNA is TGTGCCAGCAGCTTTCTAGCGGGCACCAGCACAGATACGCAGTATTTT. Residues: CASSFLAGTSTDTQYF.

This clonotype was found many times. This chain links TRBV4-3 with TRBJ2-3; 10 bases match TRBD2. Per germline, CDR1 LGHNA and CDR2 YSLEER. J gave up 0 bases and V 3 bases, and 6 bases lay outside the gene matches. This CDR3 contains 17 residues. The CDR3 reads CASSHGTSDSSTDTQYF. In DNA, the CDR3 is TGCGCCAGCAGCCATGGGACTAGCGACAGTAGCACAGATACGCAGTATTTT.

In this sample, this clonotype turned up many times. The chain employs TRBV5-4 and TRBJ2-7, with 8 bases that match TRBD1. J lost 8 bases, V lost 4 bases, and 5 bases had no gene match. Per germline, CDR1 SGHNT and CDR2 YYREEE (reference sequence). This CDR3 spans 12 amino acids. CDR3 residues: CASSADREQQYF. The CDR3 DNA is TGTGCCAGCAGCGCGGACAGGGAACAGCAGTACTTC.

A few counts support this clonotype. The chain has TRBV27 and TRBJ2-1; no reliable D call. Trimming stripped 2 bases from V and 8 bases from J, with 10 bases between. The CDR3 covers 13 residues. Looked up from germline, CDR1 is MNHEY and CDR2 is SMNVEV (reference sequence). For the CDR3, the DNA is TGTGCCAGCAGTTTAAAGGGCTCCTATGAGCAGTTCTTC. Encoded protein: CASSLKGSYEQFF.

The CDR3 DNA is TGCGCCAGCAGCCATGAGGACAGGGCGGCCACTGAAGCTTTCTTT. Its protein is CASSHEDRAATEAFF. V gene TRBV4-3 combines with J gene TRBJ1-1, with 8 nucleotides matching TRBD1. V trimming: 3 bases; J trimming: 4 bases; junction bases outside the gene matches: 7. The CDR3 runs to 15 residues. The V gene's germline CDR1 is LGHNA and CDR2 YSLEER.